This record looks at one T cell receptor (beta chain) sequence and its context. Its antigen is undetermined. The data originate from a study of CD8+CD57+ T cells in acquired aplastic anemia. Study-wide context: Sorted CD4+ and CD8+ cells gave a mean 3.2 ug DNA, range roughly 0.19 to 30 ug. Study-level points and caveats: Patients did not significantly differ from controls in CD8+ Simpson's diversity.

V was trimmed by 2 bases and J by 7 bases, leaving 10 bases between them. The CDR3 contains 13 residues. Germline-derived CDR1 and CDR2 are SGHKS and YYEKEE (reference sequence). Patients sequenced had flow cytometry evidence of CD8+CD57+ cell expansion. There were no patients without severe acquired aplastic anemia. Genomic DNA acted as the template from which TCR beta VDJ combination and CDR3 sequence profiling were carried out. Via MiXCR, TCRdb re-called the reads, giving one row per CDR3 protein. The sample includes about 190,000 distinct CDR3 sequences, 40% to 50% of them seen just once. Sequenced: sorted CD4+, CD8+, or CD8+CD57+ T cells (not recorded which) from PBMCs. The rearrangement uses TRBV5-5 and TRBJ2-1; D remains unclear. This receptor was identified in a human donor with aplastic anemia. Written as DNA, the CDR3 is TGTGCCAGCAGCTTAAGTTACACGAATGAGCAGTTCTTC. Translating gives CASSLSYTNEQFF. The full variable domain, completed using reference TRBV5-5 and TRBJ2-1, is DAGVTQSPTHLIKTRGQQVTLRCSPISGHKSVSWYQQVLGQGPQFIFQYYEKEERGRGNFPDRFSARQFPNYSSELNVNALLLGDSALYLCASSLSYTNEQFFGPGTRLTVL.